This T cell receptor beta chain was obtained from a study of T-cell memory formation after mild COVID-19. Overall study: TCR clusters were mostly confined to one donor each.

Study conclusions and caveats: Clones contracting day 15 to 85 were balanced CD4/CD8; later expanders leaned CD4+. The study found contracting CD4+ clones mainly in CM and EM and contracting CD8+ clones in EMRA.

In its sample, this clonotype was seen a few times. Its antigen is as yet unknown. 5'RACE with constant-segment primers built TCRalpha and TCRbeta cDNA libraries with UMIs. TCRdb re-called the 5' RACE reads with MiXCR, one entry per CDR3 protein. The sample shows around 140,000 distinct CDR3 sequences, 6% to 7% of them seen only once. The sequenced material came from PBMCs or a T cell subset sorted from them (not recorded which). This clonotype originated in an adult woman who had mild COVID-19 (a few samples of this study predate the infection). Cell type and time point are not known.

For the CDR3, the DNA is TGTGCCAGCAGTGTCCTACAGGTACTGCCCAGTACTGAAGCTTTCTTT. Residues: CASSVLQVLPSTEAFF. The rearrangement joins TRBV27 to TRBJ1-1; perhaps TRBD1 as D (5 bases). Germline V gene lookup returns CDR1 MNHEY and CDR2 SMNVEV (reference sequence). The CDR3 loop spans 16 amino acids. V lost 5 bases to trimming and J lost 5 bases, with 21 bases between them.